Following are 12 T cell receptor beta chains from one sample sequenced in a study of Ad26.COV2.S vaccination and SARS-CoV-2 variants. Noted treatment: around 19 received Ad26.COV2.S at low or high dose, single or two shots; a few received placebo; per-sample allocation not given. Sampling took place 63 days after the first vaccine or placebo injection. The table came from immunoSEQ multiplex PCR; TCRdb's copy has only in-frame clones and leaves some out. Of roughly 400,000 clones in the sample, around 90% were seen once. This material consisted of peripheral blood, taken in a trial of Ad26.COV2.S vaccine versus placebo. These receptors came from a person between 18 and 60 years old who received the Ad26.COV2.S COVID-19 vaccine or a placebo.

The V call is TRBV6-1, the J call TRBJ2-7; weak D call: TRBD2 (6 bases). The V and J ends lost 0 bases and 3 bases respectively, with 12 bases between them. Germline V gene lookup returns CDR1 MNHNS and CDR2 SASEGT. The CDR3 has 15 amino acids. Here the CDR3 DNA reads TGTGCCAGCAGTGAAGCTCGGCGGGGCTACTACGAGCAGTACTTC. Protein product: CASSEARRGYYEQYF.

The chain links TRBV11-3 to TRBJ2-3, with no clear D. V lost 0 bases and J 0 bases, leaving 7 bases between the germline ends. Germline lookup yields CDR1 SGHNT and CDR2 YENEEA. The CDR3 runs 15 residues. The CDR3 here is CASSLDGKSTDTQYF. CDR3 nucleotide sequence: TGTGCCAGCAGCTTAGATGGCAAAAGCACAGATACGCAGTATTTT. Drawing the rest from reference TRBV11-3 and TRBJ2-3, the complete variable domain is EAGVVQSPRYKIIEKKQPVAFWCNPISGHNTLYWYLQNLGQGPELLIRYENEEAVDDSQLPKDRFSAERLKGVDSTLKIQPAELGDSAVYLCASSLDGKSTDTQYFGPGTRLTVL.

The CDR3 protein is CASSFVAQSSYEQYF. In DNA, the CDR3 is TGTGCCAGCAGTTTCGTGGCGCAGAGCTCCTACGAGCAGTACTTC. The chain links TRBV28 to TRBJ2-7, with unresolved D. The V gene's germline CDR1 is MDHEN and CDR2 SYDVKM. Trimming stripped 3 bases from V and 0 bases from J, with 12 bases between. CDR3 size: 15 residues.

The rearrangement links TRBV7-9 to TRBJ2-2; D tentatively fits TRBD1 or TRBD2 (5 bases each). V was trimmed by 4 bases and J by 7 bases, leaving 10 bases between them. Germline V CDR1 and CDR2: SEHNR, FQNEAQ (reference sequence). This CDR3 has 13 residues. The CDR3: CASSSEGFGELFF. The CDR3 DNA follows: TGTGCCAGCAGCTCTGAGGGGTTCGGGGAGCTGTTTTTT.

V is TRBV3-1 (or the pseudogene TRBV3-2) and J is TRBJ2-7; no firm D call. Germline V CDR1 and CDR2: LGHDT, YNNKEL (reference sequence). This CDR3 contains 15 residues. V was pared by 1 base and J by 0 bases, with 10 bases between. The CDR3 coding sequence is TGTGCCAGCAGCCAAGCCGACACGCGCTCCTACGAGCAGTACTTC. Its protein is CASSQADTRSYEQYF.

The V call is TRBV29-1, the J call TRBJ1-1; D possibly corresponds to TRBD1 (6 bases). Trimming removed 4 bases from V and 3 bases from J, with 24 bases in between. Germline lookup yields CDR1 SQVTM and CDR2 ANQGSEA. CDR3 length equals 17 residues. CDR3 coding DNA: TGCAGCGTTGTTTCCGGTTCGACACTTTGGACAGACACTGAAGCTTTCTTT. Translated, it gives CSVVSGSTLWTDTEAFF. Supplemented by reference TRBV29-1 and TRBJ1-1, the full variable domain reads SAVISQKPSRDICQRGTSLTIQCQVDSQVTMMFWYRQQPGQSLTLIATANQGSEATYESGFVIDKFPISRPNLTFSTLTVSNMSPEDSSIYLCSVVSGSTLWTDTEAFFGQGTRLTVV.

The sample holds one count of this clone. The chain recombines TRBV4-1 with TRBJ2-1, with 8 nucleotides matching TRBD2. This CDR3 region has 14 residues. Germline V gene lookup returns CDR1 MGHRA and CDR2 YSYEKL. The V segment lost 3 bases and the J segment 8 bases; nucleotides outside the gene matches: 6. CDR3 in DNA: TGCGCCAGCAGCCACCCGGGACTAGGAGATGAGCAGTTCTTC. Amino acid sequence: CASSHPGLGDEQFF.

CDR3 sequence reads: CASSHSGTQNSPLHF. In nucleotides, the CDR3 is TGTGCCAGTAGTCATTCCGGGACACAAAATTCACCCCTCCACTTT. The rearrangement joins TRBV19 to TRBJ1-6, with D possibly matching TRBD1 (6 bases). The CDR3 has 15 amino acids. The ends were cut back, 5 bases at V and 7 bases at J, with 15 bases in the middle. The germline CDR1 and CDR2 sequences are LNHDA and SQIVND (reference sequence).

CDR3 residues: CASSLVDREAFF. The DNA of the CDR3 is TGTGCCAGCAGCTTGGTGGACAGGGAAGCTTTCTTT. This chain uses TRBV5-6 with TRBJ1-1, with TRBD1 identical over 7 bases. The ends lost 0 bases at V and 8 bases at J; junction bases unmatched: 1. The CDR3 extends over 12 amino acids. Germline CDR1 is SGHDT and CDR2 is YYEEEE.

The genes are TRBV1 and TRBJ1-6. TRBV1 is listed as a pseudogene. CDR3 length equals 17 residues. The CDR3 region is CTSSQDYPGLSNSPLHF. In DNA form, the CDR3 reads TGCACCAGCAGCCAAGATTACCCGGGACTGTCGAATTCACCCCTCCACTTT.

The chain employs TRBV10-3 and TRBJ2-7; 7 bases line up with TRBD1. Germline CDR1 is ENHRY and CDR2 is SYGVKD. The trim removed 6 bases at V and 6 bases at J, leaving 5 bases unmatched. The CDR3 has 12 residues. The CDR3 sequence is CAIRGTEGEQYF. In DNA, the CDR3 is TGTGCCATCAGGGGGACAGAGGGCGAGCAGTACTTC.

The chain uses TRBV7-8 and TRBJ2-5; possible D gene TRBD2, 5 bases. Germline values: CDR1 SGHVS, CDR2 FQNEAQ. The CDR3 contains 13 residues. V lost 1 base, J lost 11 bases, and 14 bases lay in between. CDR3 region: CASSLGVGERQYF. CDR3 DNA: TGTGCCAGCAGCTTAGGTGTCGGAGAGCGGCAGTACTTC. Based on the CDR3 plus reference TRBV7-8 and TRBJ2-5, the full variable domain is GAGVSQSPRYKVAKRGQDVALRCDPISGHVSLFWYQQALGQGPEFLTYFQNEAQLDKSGLPSDRFFAERPEGSVSTLKIQRTQQEDSAVYLCASSLGVGERQYFGPGTRLLVL.